These T cell receptor beta chains were read from a single sample in a study of shared clonotypes between healthy human individuals. Some clones are missing from TCRdb's copy, which holds only in-frame ones; the method was immunoSEQ multiplex PCR. The sample carries about 2 million clones, about 95% recorded once. The material sequenced was naive CD8+ T cells sorted from blood. The receptors here all came from a man younger than 30 in good health. The CDR3 runs from the conserved cysteine through the conserved F or W. Fields, in order: V gene, clone size, D gene, J gene, CDR3 length, CDR3 protein, CDR3 DNA. The D gene is left open where the match is weak. Not all rows give a size; the values are once, few, many and, for expanded clones, a class.

>TRBV30|-|-|TRBJ1-1|13
CAWSVDTETEAFF
TGTGCCTGGAGTGTAGATACAGAAACTGAAGCTTTCTTT
>TRBV29-1|-|-|TRBJ1-2|12
CSVDASLYGYTF
TGCAGCGTTGATGCTTCGCTTTATGGCTACACCTTC
>TRBV9|-|-|TRBJ1-6|14
CASSEAGLNSPLHF
TGTGCCAGCAGCGAGGCAGGGCTTAATTCACCCCTCCACTTT
>TRBV14|-|-|TRBJ1-1|13
CASSPRYGTEAFF
TGTGCCAGCAGCCCTCGATATGGCACTGAAGCTTTCTTT
>TRBV5-6|-|TRBD2|TRBJ2-3|17
CASSLKGREALTDTQYF
TGTGCCAGCAGCTTGAAGGGTCGGGAGGCCCTCACGGATACGCAGTATTTT
>TRBV7-9|-|-|TRBJ2-7|14
CASSSDSDSYEQYF
TGTGCCAGCAGCTCGGACAGTGACTCCTACGAGCAGTACTTC
>TRBV11-2|-|-|TRBJ1-1|15
CASSLVGTVNTEAFF
TGTGCCAGCAGCTTAGTGGGGACGGTGAACACTGAAGCTTTCTTT
>TRBV21-1|-|-|TRBJ2-7|14
CASSKGVGAYEQYF
TGTGCCAGCAGCAAAGGGGTGGGGGCCTACGAGCAGTACTTC
>TRBV6-5|-|-|TRBJ1-2|16
CASSYSLMNRWDGYTF
TGTGCCAGCAGTTACTCTCTCATGAATCGGTGGGATGGCTACACCTTC
>TRBV11-2|-|-|TRBJ2-2|13
CASSFLEAGELFF
TGTGCCAGCAGCTTTTTGGAGGCCGGGGAGCTGTTTTTT
>TRBV4-1|few|TRBD2|TRBJ2-5|15
CASSRGLAGLETQYF
TGCGCCAGCAGCCGGGGACTAGCGGGGTTAGAGACCCAGTACTTC
>TRBV29-1|-|TRBD1|TRBJ2-6|16
CSVEDQGAVGANVLTF
TGCAGCGTTGAAGACCAGGGGGCGGTTGGGGCCAACGTCCTGACTTTC
>TRBV6-6|once|-|TRBJ2-7|14
CASSYAGITYEQYF
TGTGCCAGCAGTTACGCGGGGATTACCTACGAGCAGTACTTC
>TRBV6-5|-|-|TRBJ2-7|14
CASSPGIGEYEQYF
TGTGCCAGCAGCCCAGGGATCGGGGAGTACGAGCAGTACTTC
>TRBV15|-|-|TRBJ2-1|15
CATSDPVAGLDEQFF
TGTGCCACCAGCGACCCGGTGGCGGGGCTCGATGAGCAGTTCTTC
>TRBV5-1|-|-|TRBJ2-7|13
CASSLGPDYEQYF
TGCGCCAGCAGCTTGGGACCCGACTACGAGCAGTACTTC
>TRBV27|-|-|TRBJ2-3|13
CASSFWGPDTQYF
TGTGCCAGCAGTTTCTGGGGCCCAGATACGCAGTATTTT
>TRBV9|-|TRBD1|TRBJ2-1|12
CASSVEGAEQFF
TGTGCCAGCAGCGTAGAGGGGGCTGAGCAGTTCTTC
>TRBV4-1|once|-|TRBJ2-7|16
CASSQESGVPSYEQYF
TGCGCCAGCAGCCAAGAATCGGGGGTGCCCTCCTACGAGCAGTACTTC
>TRBV6-1|-|-|TRBJ2-2|12
CASSGVTGELFF
TGTGCCAGCAGTGGCGTCACCGGGGAGCTGTTTTTT
>TRBV9|-|-|TRBJ2-3|15
CASSVGSGAGDTQYF
TGTGCCAGCAGCGTAGGGTCCGGGGCGGGGGATACGCAGTATTTT
>TRBV6-6|-|-|TRBJ2-1|14
CASSYEGHPNEQFF
TGTGCCAGCAGTTACGAAGGCCACCCCAATGAGCAGTTCTTC
>TRBV7-9|-|-|TRBJ1-1|17
CASSGRRDTNSNTEAFF
TGTGCCAGCAGCGGCCGTCGGGACACTAATTCGAACACTGAAGCTTTCTTT